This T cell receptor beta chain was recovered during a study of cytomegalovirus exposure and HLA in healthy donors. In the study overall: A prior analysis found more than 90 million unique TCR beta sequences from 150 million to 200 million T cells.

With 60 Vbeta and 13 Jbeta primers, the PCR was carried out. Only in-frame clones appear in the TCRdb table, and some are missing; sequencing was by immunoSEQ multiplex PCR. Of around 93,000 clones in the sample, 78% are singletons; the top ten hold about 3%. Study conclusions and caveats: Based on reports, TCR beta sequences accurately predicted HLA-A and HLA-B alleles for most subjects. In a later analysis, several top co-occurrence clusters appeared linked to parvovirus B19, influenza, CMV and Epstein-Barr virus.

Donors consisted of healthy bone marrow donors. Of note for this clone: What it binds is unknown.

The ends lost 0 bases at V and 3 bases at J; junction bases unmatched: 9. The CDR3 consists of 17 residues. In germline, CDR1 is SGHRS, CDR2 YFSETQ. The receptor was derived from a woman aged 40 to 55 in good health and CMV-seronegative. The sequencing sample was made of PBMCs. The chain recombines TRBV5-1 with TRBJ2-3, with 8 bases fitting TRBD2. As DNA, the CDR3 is TGCGCCAGCAGCTTGGCCCCCTCGAGCGGGAGAACAGATACGCAGTATTTT. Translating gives CASSLAPSSGRTDTQYF.